The 3 T cell receptor beta chains given below trace back to one sample, sequenced in a study of blood T cells in healthy people across ages (dated by TCRdb to the mid-2010s). The library came from 5' RACE. The sequencer listed for this sample is Illumina HiSeq 2500. A second about 7 to 11 cycle PCR used a sample-barcoded 5' primer and a J-beta primer mix. In-frame beta chains were kept once TCRdb had trimmed the public reads at Q25 with fastp and called clones with MiXCR. Rows are unified per CDR3 protein, each entry keeping the most common DNA and genes. Here the sample has some 1,500,000 distinct CDR3 sequences; approximately 39% occur a single time. Jointly, the top ten make up about 3.8% of the sample. The specimen was blood. The source of these receptors is a woman aged 18-29 years in good health.

There are a few counts of this clonotype. V and J are TRBV15 and TRBJ1-1; 7 positions match TRBD1. The CDR3 sequence is 14 residues long. Looked up from germline, CDR1 is LNHNV and CDR2 is YYDKDF (reference sequence). Trimming cost V 3 bases and J 4 bases; bases outside gene matches: 5. The CDR3 coding sequence is TGTGCCACCAGCAGCCAGGGGGGTGGCACTGAAGCTTTCTTT. Translated, it gives CATSSQGGGTEAFF.

The chain uses TRBV20-1 and TRBJ2-5; 9 nucleotides align to TRBD2. With 0 bases clipped from V and 5 bases from J, the junction kept 4 bases outside the gene matches. The CDR3 spans 14 residues. Germline-derived CDR1 and CDR2 are DFQATT and SNEGSKA (reference sequence). The CDR3 sequence is CSAREGSGSETQYF. The CDR3 DNA is TGCAGTGCTAGAGAGGGTAGCGGGAGCGAGACCCAGTACTTC.

This clonotype was counted between two and nine times. This chain links TRBV5-1 with TRBJ1-4; D is possibly TRBD1 (6 bases). V lost 0 bases, J lost 0 bases, and 12 bases lay in between. Germline loops: CDR1 SGHRS, CDR2 YFSETQ. CDR3 length: 17 residues. The CDR3 loop is CASSLEWTEATNEKLFF. The CDR3 region has the DNA TGCGCCAGCAGCTTGGAATGGACAGAAGCAACTAATGAAAAACTGTTTTTT.